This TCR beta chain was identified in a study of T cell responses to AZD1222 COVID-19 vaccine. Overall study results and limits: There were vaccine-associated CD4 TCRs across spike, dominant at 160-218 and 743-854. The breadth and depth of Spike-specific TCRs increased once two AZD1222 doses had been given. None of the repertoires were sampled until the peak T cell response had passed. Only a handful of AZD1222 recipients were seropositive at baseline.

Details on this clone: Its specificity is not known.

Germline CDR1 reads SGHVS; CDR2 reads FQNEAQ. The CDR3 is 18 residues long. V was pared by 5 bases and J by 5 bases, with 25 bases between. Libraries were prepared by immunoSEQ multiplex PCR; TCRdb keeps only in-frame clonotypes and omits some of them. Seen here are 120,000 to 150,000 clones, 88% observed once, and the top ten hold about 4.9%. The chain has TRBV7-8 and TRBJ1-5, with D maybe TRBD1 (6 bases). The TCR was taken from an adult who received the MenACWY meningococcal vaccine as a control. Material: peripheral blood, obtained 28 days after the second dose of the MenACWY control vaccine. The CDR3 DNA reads TGTGCCAGCAGCCGGGGGCGGCGGCAGATGGTAGGCCATCAGCCCCAGCATTTT. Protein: CASSRGRRQMVGHQPQHF.